This entry features one TCR beta chain sequence. The antigen remains unidentified. The sample holds other DNA sequences that translate to the same CDR3. The sample is drawn from a study of beta chain features in type 1 diabetes. Study at large: The patients were much like the healthy donors in age, gender and cell yields.

Germline values: CDR1 MNHEY, CDR2 SVGAGI. V was pared by 0 bases and J by 1 base, with 7 bases between. The CDR3 is made up of 14 amino acids. What was sequenced were expressed TCRB transcripts, since all of the isolated RNA had been reverse transcribed. Only in-frame clones appear in the TCRdb table, and some are missing; sequencing was by immunoSEQ multiplex PCR. Among 600,000 to 700,000 clones listed, around 12% were seen once. Study-level findings and limits: Shorter templates may be favored by PCR, equally so in patients and controls. Sampled from patients, naive, central memory and Treg TCRB repertoires appeared more similar than those sampled from healthy donors. Type 1 diabetes patients showed a moderate but significant shortening of TCRB CDR3s in all four CD4+ subsets.

The source material was naive CD4+ T cells from blood. The receptor comes from a man aged 25-40 years with type 1 diabetes. The chain recombines TRBV6-5 with TRBJ2-7; possible D gene TRBD1, 6 bases. The CDR3 is CASSYSGQSYEQYF. As DNA, the CDR3 is TGTGCCAGCAGTTACTCCGGACAGTCCTACGAGCAGTACTTC.